This T cell receptor beta chain was recorded in a study of OX40 agonist ivuxolimab in advanced cancers. Overall study results and limits: Also present in some nonresponders was a low level of normalized T-cell clonal expansion. At 0.1 to 3.0 mg/kg and by week 6, CD4+ and CD8+ T cells in the blood had expanded clonally.

Generated by immunoSEQ multiplex PCR, the TCRdb table keeps only in-frame clones and is missing some. The sample has about 64,000 clones; roughly 87% are singletons. With respect to this clone: Its matching antigen is unknown.

Any history of autoimmune disease or systemic immunosuppression disqualified patients. The trim removed 4 bases at V and 6 bases at J, leaving 7 bases unmatched. This CDR3 has 15 amino acids. Per germline, CDR1 MDHEN and CDR2 SYDVKM. The input for sequencing was CD4+ or CD8+ T cells sorted from blood, taken in a trial of the OX40 agonist ivuxolimab. This chain links TRBV28 with TRBJ2-3, with 10 bases identical to TRBD2. The receptor's source is an adult with an advanced solid tumor such as melanoma, head and neck, liver or kidney cancer. The CDR3 DNA is TGTGCCAGCAGTTCGCAGCGGGGGGGGGTCGATACGCAGTATTTT. Its protein product is CASSSQRGGVDTQYF.